Following are 16 T cell receptor beta chains from one sample sequenced in a study of blood T cells in healthy people across ages. Primers used in a second PCR of about 7 to 12 cycles were a sample-barcoded 5' primer and a J-beta primer mix. TCRdb called the 5' RACE reads again in MiXCR, with one record for every CDR3 protein. Here the sample spans about 1,800,000 distinct CDR3 sequences, 25% to 30% being singletons. Sequences were obtained from blood. These receptor sequences come from a woman aged 25-40 years in good health.

There are many counts of this clonotype. The chain joins TRBV29-1 to TRBJ2-1; 8 bases agree with TRBD2. The CDR3 sequence is 10 residues long. Trimming cost V 7 bases and J 9 bases; bases outside gene matches: 2. Germline V lookup: CDR1 SQVTM, CDR2 ANQGSEA. This chain's CDR3 is CSGGRTEQFF. The CDR3 region has the DNA TGCAGCGGCGGGAGGACTGAGCAGTTCTTC.

As to this clonotype: Germline and junction disagree at one end, which may indicate a read error. The chain uses TRBV14 and TRBJ2-1, with a tentative D call TRBD2 (7 bases). Germline V gene data show CDR1 as SGHDN and CDR2 as FVKESK. The CDR3 sequence is 17 residues long. The CDR3 nucleotides read TGTGCCAGCAGCCATGCGGGGGCCCCATACCTCTACAATGAACAGTTCTTC. This sequence encodes CASSHAGAPYLYNEQFF.

The table lists this clonotype with a few counts. This chain uses TRBV12-3 or TRBV12-4 with TRBJ1-2; unclear D gene. The CDR3 runs 13 residues. Trimming removed 5 bases at V and 4 bases at J, with 11 bases between. CDR3 sequence reads: CASSPTDFYGYTF. The CDR3 DNA reads as TGTGCCAGCAGTCCTACAGACTTCTATGGCTACACCTTC.

A few counts support this clonotype. V usage is TRBV6-5 and J usage is TRBJ1-1; TRBD1 is a possible D gene (5 bases). The V gene lost 4 bases and the J gene lost 3 bases, with 9 bases spanning the gap. CDR1 is MNHEY and CDR2 is SVGAGI in the germline V gene. This CDR3 region has 13 residues. The CDR3 reads CASSWGGHTEAFF. In DNA, the CDR3 is TGTGCCAGCAGTTGGGGGGGACACACTGAAGCTTTCTTT.

This clonotype was counted at least ten times. The chain is built from TRBV6-5 and TRBJ2-5, with D hard to call. Trimming pared 0 bases from V and 7 bases from J, leaving 9 bases between. Germline lookup yields CDR1 MNHEY and CDR2 SVGAGI. The CDR3 totals 13 residues. CDR3 amino acids: CASSYSSLGTQYF. CDR3 bases: TGTGCCAGCAGTTACTCCAGTCTCGGGACCCAGTACTTC.

The chain uses TRBV19 and TRBJ2-1, with TRBD2 identical over 11 bases. Germline V gene sequence: CDR1 LNHDA, CDR2 SQIVND (reference sequence). This CDR3 has 16 residues. The V and J ends lost 6 bases and 1 base, in that order; junction bases with no gene match: 5. CDR3 nucleotide sequence: TGTGCCAGTAGCAATAGCGGGAGGGGATCCTACAATGAGCAGTTCTTC. Amino acids: CASSNSGRGSYNEQFF.

Regarding this clonotype: One junction end does not reproduce the germline sequence, and a read error may be involved. This chain joins TRBV7-9 and TRBJ2-3; unclear D gene. Germline CDR1 SEHNR, CDR2 FQNEAQ (reference sequence). The length of the CDR3 is 16 residues. The CDR3 reads CAGSFPGLPLADTQYF. The CDR3 nucleotides read TGTGCCGGCAGCTTCCCCGGGCTCCCCCTGGCAGATACGCAGTATTTT.

Only a few counts were recorded for this clonotype. This may arise from a read error, as a much more abundant clone is one base away. The gene calls are TRBV29-1 and TRBJ2-4, with a possible D match to TRBD1 (6 bases). Trimming removed 0 bases at V and 13 bases at J, with 22 bases between. This CDR3 is 15 amino acids long. Germline V lookup: CDR1 SQVTM, CDR2 ANQGSEA. This CDR3 is CSVEEMRGYSNEQYF. The DNA of the CDR3 is TGCAGCGTTGAAGAAATGAGGGGGTACTCTAATGAGCAGTACTTC. Combining the CDR3 with reference TRBV29-1 and TRBJ2-4 gives the whole variable domain SAVISQKPSRDICQRGTSLTIQCQVDSQVTMMFWYRQQPGQSLTLIATANQGSEATYESGFVIDKFPISRPNLTFSTLTVSNMSPEDSSIYLCSVEEMRGYSNEQYFGAGTRLSVL.

This clonotype came up a few times. The chain links TRBV12-3 or TRBV12-4 to TRBJ1-5; the D is unclear. Trimming shortened V by 6 bases and J by 0 bases, and 15 bases separated the two germline ends. The CDR3 extends over 16 amino acids. In nucleotides, the CDR3 is TGTGCCAGCAGCCAGAGCGTGCTGTATAGCAATCAGCCCCAGCATTTT. It translates to CASSQSVLYSNQPQHF.

The chain combines TRBV7-9 with TRBJ1-1; a weak D match, TRBD1 (6 bases). V was clipped by 11 bases and J by 3 bases, with 16 bases between them. The CDR3 has 13 residues. Germline V gene data show CDR1 as SEHNR and CDR2 as FQNEAQ (reference sequence). This CDR3 reads CAWTQGVDTEAFF. The DNA of the CDR3 is TGTGCCTGGACACAGGGTGTCGACACTGAAGCTTTCTTT.

This clonotype was seen at least ten times. The chain carries TRBV12-5 and TRBJ2-5; D is perhaps TRBD1 or TRBD2 (6 bases each). CDR3 length: 15 amino acids. Trimming stripped 5 bases from V and 3 bases from J, with 16 bases between. Germline values: CDR1 LGHNT, CDR2 FRNRAP. This chain's CDR3 is CASGPAGGAEETQYF. The CDR3 DNA follows: TGTGCTAGTGGTCCGGCCGGGGGCGCGGAAGAGACCCAGTACTTC.

This clonotype was seen a handful of times. The CDR3 region is CASSSRQGYTYNEQYF. The CDR3 DNA sequence: TGTGCCAGCAGCTCTCGTCAGGGCTATACCTACAATGAGCAGTACTTC. The chain employs TRBV5-5 and TRBJ2-1; possible D gene TRBD1, 5 bases. Gene TRBJ2-7 matches the end of the DNA better, so the J call may be wrong. The CDR3 loop spans 16 amino acids. CDR1 is SGHKS, CDR2 YYEKEE, per germline (reference sequence).

Ten or more counts support this clonotype. J is TRBJ2-7 and V is TRBV28, with D possibly called TRBD1 or TRBD2 (6 bases each). This CDR3 region has 15 residues. Germline CDR1 is MDHEN and CDR2 is SYDVKM. Trimming left V 5 bases short and J 0 bases short, with 14 bases between. The CDR3 is CASSLPEGDSYEQYF. Written as DNA, the CDR3 is TGTGCCAGCAGTCTCCCGGAGGGGGACTCCTACGAGCAGTACTTC.

This clonotype has a count of ten or more. This chain uses TRBV25-1 with TRBJ2-7, with 11 bases aligning to TRBD1. The CDR3 has 14 amino acids. V lost 6 bases, J lost 4 bases, and 5 bases stayed unmatched. From germline, CDR1 is MGHDK and CDR2 SYGVNS. CDR3 in DNA: TGTGCCAGCAGGGCCGGGACAGGGGGATACGAGCAGTACTTC. It yields the protein CASRAGTGGYEQYF.

This clonotype has a handful of counts. CDR3 nucleotides: TGTGCCACCAGTGCGACGGTGGGGACCCAGTACTTC. It is translated as CATSATVGTQYF. This sequence joins TRBV24-1 and TRBJ2-5; D remains ambiguous. V was clipped by 5 bases and J by 7 bases, with 10 bases between them. The length of the CDR3 is 12 residues. CDR1 is KGHDR, CDR2 SFDVKD, per germline.

The chain has TRBV19 and TRBJ1-2, with 8 bases lining up with TRBD1. This CDR3 comprises 15 residues. Looked up from germline, CDR1 is LNHDA and CDR2 is SQIVND (reference sequence). The V and J ends lost 7 bases and 2 bases, in that order; junction bases with no gene match: 9. CDR3 in DNA: TGTGCCAGTATGGACAGGGCTCGGGACAACTATGGCTACACCTTC. Translating gives CASMDRARDNYGYTF.